This T cell receptor (beta chain) was sequenced in a study of shared clonotypes between healthy human individuals (dated by TCRdb to about 2020). Regarding the study in general: The cohort included three men and a couple of women between 18 and 49 years of age. To increase sequencing depth and limit assay-specific biases, different laboratories used diverse techniques to prepare libraries and sequence TCR repertoires. Per donor, three plates each were used for CD4 naive and CD4 memory, two for CD8 naive, and one for CD8 memory. Blood TCR repertoires of about five healthy adults were deeply sequenced to estimate repertoire size and the extent of clonotype sharing between individuals. Between about 0.8 and 8.9 billion PBMCs per donor were obtained by leukapheresis.

In the germline V gene, CDR1 corresponds to SGHVS and CDR2 to FQNEAQ. Trimming takes 2 bases off V and 4 bases off J; junction bases not matched to a gene: 6. From the cysteine up to the phenylalanine, the CDR3 has a length of 15 residues. Only the CDR3 part of the read is kept: 45 bases, read in frame from the first base. General findings and caveats noted by the study authors: Pairwise subsampling indicated that sequencing depth was expected to affect the degree of clonotype sharing among donors. Because the study included only a small number of donors, the genetic and exposure-history diversity represented was limited. Approximately 5% of naive CD4, approximately 3.7% of naive CD8, 2.3% of memory CD4, and approximately 0.4% of memory CD8 clonotypes were shared across a few donors. Sampling was limited to blood, and TCR repertoires in tissue likely differ from TCR repertoires in blood. Compared with non-shared clonotypes, clonotypes shared by all four sorted-subset donors had higher generation probabilities. Larger estimated clonotype richness was generally found for naive subsets than for memory subsets. Incomplete sequencing was indicated by rarefaction of sorted-subset datasets, despite the large sequencing depth.

Using the deep immunoSEQ assay, TCR CDR3 regions were amplified from genomic DNA by multiplex PCR. Extracted genomic DNA from each cell subset was spread evenly across all wells of several immunoSEQ 96-well plates, with each plate serving as a replicate. For sorted subsets, each replicate PCR was loaded with roughly 200 ng genomic DNA, equivalent to some 31,000 T cell genomes. Purified libraries were quantified with a Qubit 3.0 fluorometer, sized on a Bioanalyzer 2100, and re-quantified with the KAPA Library Quantification kit. A separate single-read 150-cycle Illumina NextSeq 550 flow cell was used to sequence each immunoSEQ 96-well plate. Per the original workflow: The immunoSEQ output contained only junctional sequences without quality scores, so filtering could not match that applied to full-length reads. To assign V/J genes and CDR3, sequences were annotated against IMGT germline references using PyIR, a Python wrapper for IgBLAST v1.9. Reads were filtered out if the reads had weak V/J assignments (E-value above 1e-6), no CDR3, stop codons, out-of-frame junctions, or ambiguous translated residues. V3J clonotypes were defined as sequences sharing the same inferred V gene, J gene, and CDR3 amino acid sequence. Percentage overlap between repertoires was calculated by dividing the number of shared unique clonotypes by the size of the smaller repertoire. RTK rarefaction, the Chao1 estimator, and Recon v2.1 estimates of unobserved clonotypes were used to assess repertoire richness. OLGA was used to compute generation probabilities for all TCRbeta clonotypes that the gDNA method yielded from a handful of donors. In TCRdb, the immuneACCESS table is reduced to in-frame sequences with V and J assigned. These tables do not hold every clone; where another copy was compared, an unresolved V gene accounts for under half, and the others remain unexplained. V, J and clone size are taken as reported in that table, and D and trimming were inferred from the DNA itself. Counted in this sample were about 2,500,000 clones; 85% to 95% of them appeared once. The ten largest clones capture over 0.12% of the sample.

In the case of this clone: There is no known antigen for this receptor. No base-level quality is on record; no much larger clone is a single base apart.

The donors were healthy, HIV-negative adults who had no recently reported acute infections or vaccinations. Every donor was a Caucasian adult living in Nashville, Tennessee, USA. CD4+ T cells were enriched through magnetic negative selection, after which naive cells were positively selected on CD45RA and the remaining negative fraction served as the memory subset. Blood was obtained by leukapheresis, after which PBMCs were separated by Ficoll-Histopaque density gradient centrifugation and cryopreserved in liquid nitrogen vapor phase. Purity and quantity of every magnetically sorted T cell population were checked by analytical flow cytometry. Genomic DNA was isolated from every sorted fraction and measured by UV absorbance on a Nanodrop 2000c.

Sequenced input: naive CD4+ T cells sorted from blood. The cell subset or site label of this sample denotes: CD45RA+ positively selected. The TCR originated in a man aged 18 to 30 in good health. The sequence is built from TRBV7-8 and TRBJ1-2, and 8 junction bases match TRBD1. In nucleotide form, the sequence is TGTGCCAGCAGCTTAACCCTTGGGACAGGCTATGGCTACACCTTC. This encodes CASSLTLGTGYGYTF.